This TCR beta chain stems from a study of T cells after yellow fever vaccination. Whole-study findings and limits: Across the CD4 and CD8 compartments, a small share of clonotypes was present in both. The study re-detected most primary-vaccination clones after the booster (96% CD4, roughly 91% CD8).

In its sample, this clonotype was seen many times. The antigen is undetermined. The CDR3 totals 13 residues. The V end was cut by 2 bases, the J end by 0 bases, with 4 bases between. Germline CDR1 is SGHNT and CDR2 is YYREEE (reference sequence). TCRdb re-derived calls from the 5' RACE reads in MiXCR, one entry per CDR3 protein. Here the sample spans 100,000 to 150,000 distinct CDR3 sequences, under 8% being singletons. The material sequenced was CD4+ T cells sorted from PBMCs, taken approximately 11 days after the first yellow fever vaccination. The TCR comes from a man aged 18-30 years who received the YFV17D yellow fever vaccine. The V gene is TRBV5-4, the J gene TRBJ2-3; no clear D. The CDR3 sequence: CASSFSSTDTQYF. The CDR3, as DNA: TGTGCCAGCAGCTTCTCGAGCACAGATACGCAGTATTTT.